The clone carrying this T cell receptor (beta chain) was recorded many times. The antigen is not known. The sample is drawn from a study of response to subunit inactivated influenza vaccine. The study's findings and limits: The study's authors posited that every seasonal influenza vaccination enlists few new T cells.

J lost 4 bases, V lost 7 bases, and 6 bases had no gene match. The CDR3 runs 13 residues. Each CDR3 protein is one row after TCRdb ran MiXCR on the RT-PCR reads. The sample lists roughly 630,000 distinct CDR3 sequences, roughly 15% seen once, with about 7.6% in the top ten. The receptor was isolated from a man aged 45 to 65 who received an inactivated influenza vaccine. The chain carries TRBV12-3 or TRBV12-4 and TRBJ1-1; TRBD1 aligns across 7 bases. Material: PBMCs from blood, obtained about 14 days before vaccination. The CDR3 bases are TGTGCCAGCAAGAAGACAGGGCCCACTGAAGCTTTCTTT. Translated, it gives CASKKTGPTEAFF.